The present T cell receptor beta chain was sequenced within a study of technical replicates of blood from a few donors. Generated by immunoSEQ multiplex PCR, the TCRdb table keeps only in-frame clones and is missing some. The table records about 97,000 clones, roughly 94% of them present only once. The receptor was isolated from a human donor in good health. Sequenced: T cells isolated from PBMCs.

The DNA for the CDR3 is TGTGCCAGCAGCTTGGACGGGACTAGCTACGGGGAGCTGTTTTTT. Translation: CASSLDGTSYGELFF. V usage is TRBV7-8 and J usage is TRBJ2-2, with 9 bases matching TRBD2. From germline, CDR1 is SGHVS and CDR2 FQNEAQ. The CDR3 totals 15 residues. J gave up 7 bases and V 3 bases, and 6 bases lay outside the gene matches. Full variable domain (remainder filled in from reference TRBV7-8 and TRBJ2-2): GAGVSQSPRYKVAKRGQDVALRCDPISGHVSLFWYQQALGQGPEFLTYFQNEAQLDKSGLPSDRFFAERPEGSVSTLKIQRTQQEDSAVYLCASSLDGTSYGELFFGEGSRLTVL.